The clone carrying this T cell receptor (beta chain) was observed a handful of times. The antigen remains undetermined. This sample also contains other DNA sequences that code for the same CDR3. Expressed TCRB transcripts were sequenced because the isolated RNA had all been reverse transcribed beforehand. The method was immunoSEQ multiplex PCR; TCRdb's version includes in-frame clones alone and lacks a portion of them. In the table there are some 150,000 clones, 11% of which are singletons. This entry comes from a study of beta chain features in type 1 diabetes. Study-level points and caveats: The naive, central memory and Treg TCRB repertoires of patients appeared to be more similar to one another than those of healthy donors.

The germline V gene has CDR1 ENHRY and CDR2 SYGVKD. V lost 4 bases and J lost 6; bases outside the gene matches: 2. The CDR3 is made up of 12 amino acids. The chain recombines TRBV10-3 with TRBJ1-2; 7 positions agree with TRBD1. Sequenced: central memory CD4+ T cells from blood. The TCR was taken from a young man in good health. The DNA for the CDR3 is TGTGCCATCAGTGGGACAGGCGATGGCTACACCTTC. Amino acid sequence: CAISGTGDGYTF.